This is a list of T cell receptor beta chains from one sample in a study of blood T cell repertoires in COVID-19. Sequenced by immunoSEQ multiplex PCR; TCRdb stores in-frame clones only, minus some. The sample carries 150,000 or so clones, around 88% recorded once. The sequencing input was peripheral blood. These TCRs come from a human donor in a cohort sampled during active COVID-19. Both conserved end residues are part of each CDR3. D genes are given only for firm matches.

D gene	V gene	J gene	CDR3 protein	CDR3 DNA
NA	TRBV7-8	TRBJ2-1	CASSHGSNEQFF	TGTGCCAGCAGCCACGGGAGTAATGAGCAGTTCTTC
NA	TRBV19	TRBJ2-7	CASSIPGHGPYAQYF	TGTGCCAGTAGTATACCGGGACACGGACCTTACGCGCAGTACTTC
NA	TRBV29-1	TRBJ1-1	CSVRLDTEAFF	TGCAGCGTTCGGTTGGACACTGAAGCTTTCTTT
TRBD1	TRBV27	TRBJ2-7	CASRKTRRDRDTYEQYF	TGTGCCAGCCGAAAAACGCGGAGGGACAGGGACACCTACGAGCAGTACTTC
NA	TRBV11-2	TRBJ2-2	CASSFFITPLGDTGELFF	TGTGCCAGCAGCTTCTTTATAACCCCCCTGGGCGACACCGGGGAGCTGTTTTTT
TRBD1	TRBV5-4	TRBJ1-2	CASSPPDRGQGYYGYTF	TGTGCCAGCAGCCCACCCGATAGGGGACAGGGGTACTATGGCTACACCTTC
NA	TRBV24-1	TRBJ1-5	CATSDAQGLPGPQHF	TGTGCCACCAGTGATGCCCAGGGGCTCCCGGGGCCCCAGCATTTT
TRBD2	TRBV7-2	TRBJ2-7	CASSLDASGSSYEQYF	TGTGCCAGCAGCTTAGACGCTAGCGGGAGTTCCTACGAGCAGTACTTC
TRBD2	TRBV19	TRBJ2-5	CASSRGLAGEKETQYF	TGTGCCAGTAGTAGAGGACTAGCGGGAGAAAAAGAGACCCAGTACTTC
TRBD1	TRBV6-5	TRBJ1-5	CASRQGNQPQHF	TGTGCCAGCCGACAGGGGAATCAGCCCCAGCATTTT